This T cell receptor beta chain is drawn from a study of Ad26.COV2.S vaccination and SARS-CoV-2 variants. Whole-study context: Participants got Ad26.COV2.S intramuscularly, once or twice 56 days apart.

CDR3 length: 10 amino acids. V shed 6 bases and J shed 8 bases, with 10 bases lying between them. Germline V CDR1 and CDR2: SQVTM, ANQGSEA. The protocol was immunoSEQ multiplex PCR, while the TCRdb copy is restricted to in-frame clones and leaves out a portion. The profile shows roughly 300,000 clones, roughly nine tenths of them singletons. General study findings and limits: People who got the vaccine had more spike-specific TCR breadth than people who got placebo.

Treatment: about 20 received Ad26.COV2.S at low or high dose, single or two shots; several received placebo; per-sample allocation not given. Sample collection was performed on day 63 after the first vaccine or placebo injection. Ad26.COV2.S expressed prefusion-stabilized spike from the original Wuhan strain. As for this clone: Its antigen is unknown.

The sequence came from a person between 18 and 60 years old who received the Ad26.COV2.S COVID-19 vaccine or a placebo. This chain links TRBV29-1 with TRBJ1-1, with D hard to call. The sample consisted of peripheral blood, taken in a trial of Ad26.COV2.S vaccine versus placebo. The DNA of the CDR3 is TGCAGCGTAGGAAACAGCGAAGCTTTCTTT. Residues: CSVGNSEAFF.